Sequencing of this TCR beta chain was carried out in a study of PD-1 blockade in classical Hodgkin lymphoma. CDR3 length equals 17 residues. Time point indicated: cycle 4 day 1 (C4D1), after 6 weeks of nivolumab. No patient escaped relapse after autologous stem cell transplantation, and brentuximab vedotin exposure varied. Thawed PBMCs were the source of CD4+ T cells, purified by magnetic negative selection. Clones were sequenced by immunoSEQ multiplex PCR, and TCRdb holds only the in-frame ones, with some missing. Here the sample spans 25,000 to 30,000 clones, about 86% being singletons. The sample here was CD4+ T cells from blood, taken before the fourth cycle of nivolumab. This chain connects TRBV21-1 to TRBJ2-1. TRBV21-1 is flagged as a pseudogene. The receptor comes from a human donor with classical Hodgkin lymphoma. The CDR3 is CASSECTPRTSNNEQFF. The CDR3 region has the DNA TGTGCCAGCAGCGAGTGTACACCCCGAACTTCTAACAATGAGCAGTTCTTC.